Each of the 10 T cell receptor beta chains below was sequenced from the same sample in a study of shared clonotypes between healthy human individuals. The protocol was immunoSEQ multiplex PCR, while the TCRdb copy is restricted to in-frame clones and leaves out a portion. Of fewer than 500,000 clones listed, 75% to 80% are singletons. The specimen sequenced was PBMCs. The receptors come from a woman in her thirties or forties in good health. Some clones in this sample may be carry-over from other donors' samples.

This chain connects TRBV6-1 to TRBJ2-3; 8 bases map to TRBD2. CDR1 and CDR2 (germline): MNHNS, SASEGT. The ends lost 5 bases at V and 3 bases at J; junction bases unmatched: 7. The CDR3 extends over 15 amino acids. CDR3 sequence reads: CASSRESGRTDTQYF. The CDR3 nucleotides are TGTGCCAGCAGTAGGGAAAGCGGGAGAACAGATACGCAGTATTTT.

The rearrangement uses TRBV30 and TRBJ2-7; TRBD1 matches at 7 bases. The germline V gene encodes CDR1 GTSNPN and CDR2 SVGIG (reference sequence). The CDR3 has 16 residues. The V gene end was trimmed by 1 base and the J gene end by 4 bases; junction bases not matched to a gene: 13. Here the CDR3 reads CAWSGKGIGGLYEQYF. In DNA form, the CDR3 reads TGTGCCTGGAGTGGAAAAGGCATAGGGGGCTTGTACGAGCAGTACTTC.

The chain has TRBV10-3 and TRBJ2-7, with TRBD1 matching over 7 bases. The length of the CDR3 is 15 residues. J gave up 2 bases and V 0 bases, and 4 bases lay outside the gene matches. CDR1 is ENHRY and CDR2 is SYGVKD in the germline V gene. The CDR3 loop is CAISESAGGPYEQYF. The CDR3 DNA is TGTGCCATCAGTGAGTCAGCAGGGGGTCCCTACGAGCAGTACTTC.

The chain carries TRBV28 and TRBJ1-5, with D unclear. Germline V lookup: CDR1 MDHEN, CDR2 SYDVKM. V lost 5 bases and J 3 bases, leaving 11 bases between the germline ends. CDR3 length: 14 amino acids. The CDR3 nucleotides are TGTGCCAGCAGTCTATCCACCCACAATCAGCCCCAGCATTTT. Protein sequence: CASSLSTHNQPQHF.

Points on this clone: Possible read error: a much larger clone is one base away. The CDR3 reads CASSPGEGYEQYF. The CDR3 coding sequence is TGTGCCAGCTCACCAGGGGAGGGCTACGAGCAGTACTTC. This chain joins TRBV18 and TRBJ2-5; 7 positions match TRBD2. The DNA matches TRBJ2-7 better at its end, which makes the J call doubtful. The CDR3 covers 13 residues. CDR1 and CDR2 (germline): KGHSH, LQKENI.

V usage is TRBV19 and J usage is TRBJ2-1; TRBD1 might be the D (6 bases). The CDR3 sequence is 15 residues long. The ends were cut back, 3 bases at V and 1 base at J, with 10 bases in the middle. Germline CDR1 is LNHDA and CDR2 is SQIVND (reference sequence). The CDR3 DNA sequence: TGTGCCAGTAGTATTCGGGGACAATCCTACAATGAGCAGTTCTTC. Protein: CASSIRGQSYNEQFF.

The chain uses TRBV30 and TRBJ1-6, with D unclear. Germline CDR1 GTSNPN, CDR2 SVGIG (reference sequence). This CDR3 region has 17 residues. Trimming stripped 4 bases from V and 0 bases from J, with 16 bases between. CDR3 in amino acids: CAWTRALDPSYNSPLHF. The DNA of the CDR3 is TGTGCCTGGACGCGCGCTTTAGATCCCTCCTATAATTCACCCCTCCACTTT.

J is TRBJ2-3 and V is TRBV5-1, with TRBD2 matching over 12 bases. J lost 0 bases, V lost 4 bases, and 3 bases had no gene match. This CDR3 has 16 residues. The germline gives CDR1 SGHRS, CDR2 YFSETQ. The CDR3 nucleotides read TGCGCCAGCAGCCCTGGGACTAGCGGGAGCACAGATACGCAGTATTTT. Protein product: CASSPGTSGSTDTQYF. Full variable domain (outside the CDR3, taken from reference TRBV5-1 and TRBJ2-3): KAGVTQTPRYLIKTRGQQVTLSCSPISGHRSVSWYQQTPGQGLQFLFEYFSETQRNKGNFPGRFSGRQFSNSRSEMNVSTLELGDSALYLCASSPGTSGSTDTQYFGPGTRLTVL.

V and J are TRBV19 and TRBJ1-1; maybe TRBD1 (5 bases). Trimming took off 3 bases at V and 4 bases at J, with 15 bases between the two ends. Germline loops: CDR1 LNHDA, CDR2 SQIVND (reference sequence). The CDR3 covers 15 residues. CDR3 sequence: CASSIVTGSVTEAFF. Here the CDR3 DNA reads TGTGCCAGTAGTATCGTAACAGGAAGCGTCACTGAAGCTTTCTTT.

The chain carries TRBV18 and TRBJ2-7; D may match TRBD1 or TRBD2 (6 bases each). Germline CDR1 KGHSH, CDR2 LQKENI. This CDR3 is 14 amino acids long. The V gene lost 2 bases and the J gene lost 4 bases, with 12 bases spanning the gap. The CDR3 nucleotides read TGTGCCAGCTCACCATCGGGGGCTCTATACGAGCAGTACTTC. Amino acids: CASSPSGALYEQYF.